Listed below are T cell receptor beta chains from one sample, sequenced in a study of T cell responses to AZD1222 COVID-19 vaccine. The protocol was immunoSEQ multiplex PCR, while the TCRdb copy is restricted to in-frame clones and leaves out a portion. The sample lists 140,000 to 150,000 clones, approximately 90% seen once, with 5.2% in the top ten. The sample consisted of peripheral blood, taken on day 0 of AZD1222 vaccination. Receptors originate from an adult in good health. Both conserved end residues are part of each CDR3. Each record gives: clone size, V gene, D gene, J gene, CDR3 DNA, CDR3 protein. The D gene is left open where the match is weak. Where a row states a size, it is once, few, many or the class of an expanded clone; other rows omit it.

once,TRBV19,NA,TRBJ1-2,TGTGCCAGTAGTATCCCCCGGTTCGTCTATGGCTACACCTTC,CASSIPRFVYGYTF
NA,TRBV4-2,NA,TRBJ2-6,TGTGCCAGCAGCCCCTTAATCCAGGGATCCGGGGCCAACGTCCTGACTTTC,CASSPLIQGSGANVLTF
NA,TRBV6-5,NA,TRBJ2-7,TGTGCCAGCAGTTACGGCGGTAGCGGCCGCTACGAGCAGTACTTC,CASSYGGSGRYEQYF
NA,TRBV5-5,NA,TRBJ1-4,TGTGCCAGCAGCTTGTTGGCCCTGGGGGGGAAGAATGAAAAACTGTTTTTT,CASSLLALGGKNEKLFF
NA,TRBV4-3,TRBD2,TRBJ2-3,TGCGCCAGCAGCCGGACTAGCGGGGGGGCCACAGATACGCAGTATTTT,CASSRTSGGATDTQYF
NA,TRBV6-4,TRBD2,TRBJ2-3,TGTGCCAGCAGTGGGACTAGCGGGACAGATACGCAGTATTTT,CASSGTSGTDTQYF
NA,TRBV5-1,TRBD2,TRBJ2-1,TGCGCCAGCAGCTTGGCCCTAGCGGGTAACAATGAGCAGTTCTTC,CASSLALAGNNEQFF
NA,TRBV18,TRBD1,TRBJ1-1,TGTGCCAGCTCACAGGACAGGGGTGGCACTGAAGCTTTCTTT,CASSQDRGGTEAFF
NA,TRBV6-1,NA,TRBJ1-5,TGTGCCAGCATAGGACTGGGGAATCAGCCCCAGCATTTT,CASIGLGNQPQHF
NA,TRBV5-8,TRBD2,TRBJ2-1,TGTGCCAGCAGCTTGGATCGGGACTACCTTTACAATGAGCAGTTCTTC,CASSLDRDYLYNEQFF
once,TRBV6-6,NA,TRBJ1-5,TGTGCCAGTTCAACATTGAGGGGAAACAATCAGCCCCAGCATTTT,CASSTLRGNNQPQHF
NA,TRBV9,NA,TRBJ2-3,TGTGCCAGCAGCGTAGCTAGCAGCACAGATACGCAGTATTTT,CASSVASSTDTQYF
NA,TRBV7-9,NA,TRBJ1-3,TGTGCCAGCAGCTTAGGGTCCAGGCTCTCTGGAAACACCATATATTTT,CASSLGSRLSGNTIYF
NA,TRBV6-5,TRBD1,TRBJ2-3,TGTGCCAGCAGTTACGGTTCAGGGGGCGCAGATACGCAGTATTTT,CASSYGSGGADTQYF
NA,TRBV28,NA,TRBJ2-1,TGTGCCAGCTTAGGCGGAGAGACCTACAATGAGCAGTTCTTC,CASLGGETYNEQFF
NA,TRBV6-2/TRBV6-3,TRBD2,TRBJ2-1,TGTGCCAGCAGTTATTTACGGGGGGGGCAGTTCTTC,CASSYLRGGQFF
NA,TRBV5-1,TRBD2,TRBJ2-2,TGCGCCAGCAGCGGTAGCGGGATAAACGGGGAGCTGTTTTTT,CASSGSGINGELFF
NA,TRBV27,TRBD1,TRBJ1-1,TGTGCCAGCAGCCTGGACAGGAGGAACACTGAAGCTTTCTTT,CASSLDRRNTEAFF
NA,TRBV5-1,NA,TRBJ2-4,TGCGCCAGCAGCTTGGCCGAGGGGGGAGTTCTGGACATTCAGTACTTC,CASSLAEGGVLDIQYF
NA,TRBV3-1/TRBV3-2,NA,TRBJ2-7,TGTGCCAGCAGCCAGAAAGGGACGGGTGCCTACGAGCAGTACTTC,CASSQKGTGAYEQYF
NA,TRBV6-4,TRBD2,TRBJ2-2,TGTGCCAGCAGTGGAGGGACTACCCTGAACACCGGGGAGCTGTTTTTT,CASSGGTTLNTGELFF
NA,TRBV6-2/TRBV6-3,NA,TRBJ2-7,TGTGCCAGCAGTGACACTCAAGGGACAAAAACCTACGAGCAGTACTTC,CASSDTQGTKTYEQYF
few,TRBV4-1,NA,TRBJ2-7,TGCGCCAGCAGCCAAGTTCCAGGGGCCTACGAGCAGTACTTC,CASSQVPGAYEQYF
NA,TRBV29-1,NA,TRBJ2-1,TGCAGCGTTGAAGTCGGGGGTGAGCAGTTCTTC,CSVEVGGEQFF
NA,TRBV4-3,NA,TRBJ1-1,TGCGCCAGCAGCCCAGACTTTGGAACTGAAGCTTTCTTT,CASSPDFGTEAFF
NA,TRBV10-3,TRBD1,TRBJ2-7,TGTGCCATCAGTAGGACCGGGACAGGGGTCGACGAGCAGTACTTC,CAISRTGTGVDEQYF
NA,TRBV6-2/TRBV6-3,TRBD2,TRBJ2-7,TGTGCCAGCAGTTACTCGCTAGCGGCCTACGAGCAGTACTTC,CASSYSLAAYEQYF
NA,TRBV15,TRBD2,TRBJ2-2,TGTGCCACCAGCAGAGGGACTAGCTGGGGTGGGGAGCTGTTTTTT,CATSRGTSWGGELFF
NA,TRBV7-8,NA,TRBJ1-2,TGTGCCAGCAGCTTAGAGGATCGGGGATTCTATGGCTACACCTTC,CASSLEDRGFYGYTF
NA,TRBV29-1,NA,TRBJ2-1,TGCAGCGTTGATCTGGACTCCTACAATGAGCAGTTCTTC,CSVDLDSYNEQFF
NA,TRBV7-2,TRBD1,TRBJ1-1,TGTGCCAGCAGACCGGACAGGGTGGGGAACACTGAAGCTTTCTTT,CASRPDRVGNTEAFF
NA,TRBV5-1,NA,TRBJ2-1,TGCGCCAGCAGCTTCCCACAGGGATACAATGAGCAGTTCTTC,CASSFPQGYNEQFF
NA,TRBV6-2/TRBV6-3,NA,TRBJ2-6,TGTGCCAGCAGTTACGGATCTGGGGCCAACGTCCTGACTTTC,CASSYGSGANVLTF
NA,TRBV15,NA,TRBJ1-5,TGTGCCACCAGCAGAGGGGGGCTCCAGCCCCAGCATTTT,CATSRGGLQPQHF
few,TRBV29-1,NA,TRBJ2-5,TGCAGCGTTGTAAGGCCCTTGGGGGAGACCCAGTACTTC,CSVVRPLGETQYF
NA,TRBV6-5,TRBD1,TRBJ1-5,TGTGCCAGCACTAGGACGGGCAGGGGGGACCAGCCCCAGCATTTT,CASTRTGRGDQPQHF
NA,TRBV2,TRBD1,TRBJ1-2,TGTGCCAGCAGTCACAGGGGCGGGAGCTATGGCTACACCTTC,CASSHRGGSYGYTF
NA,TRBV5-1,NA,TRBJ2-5,TGCGCCAGCAGCTTGGATGGCCTCCTAGGAGTCGAGACCCAGTACTTC,CASSLDGLLGVETQYF
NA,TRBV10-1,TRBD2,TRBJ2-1,TGCGCCAGCAGGGGACTAGCGGGAGAGGGCTCCTACAATGAGCAGTTCTTC,CASRGLAGEGSYNEQFF
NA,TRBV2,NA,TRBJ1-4,TGTGCCAGCAGTCCAGGGACCGCGAATGAAAAACTGTTTTTT,CASSPGTANEKLFF
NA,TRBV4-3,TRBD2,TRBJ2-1,TGCGCCAGCAGCCAAGTCGGGACTAGCGGGAGTGATGAGCAGTTCTTC,CASSQVGTSGSDEQFF
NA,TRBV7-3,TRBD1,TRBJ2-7,TGTGCCAGCAGCTCCCAGACAGGGGACGGCGAGCAGTACTTC,CASSSQTGDGEQYF
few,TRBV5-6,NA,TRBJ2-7,TGTGCCAGCAGCTTGGTTTCAGTGTACGAGCAGTACTTC,CASSLVSVYEQYF
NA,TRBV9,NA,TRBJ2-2,TGTGCCAGCAGCGTCGGGACTCCCGGGGAGCTGTTTTTT,CASSVGTPGELFF
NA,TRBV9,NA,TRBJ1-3,TGTGCCAGCAGCGTAACGGGGTCTGGAAACACCATATATTTT,CASSVTGSGNTIYF
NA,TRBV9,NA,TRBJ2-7,TGTGCCAGCAGCGTAGACTGGGGGGCCCCCTACGAGCAGTACTTC,CASSVDWGAPYEQYF
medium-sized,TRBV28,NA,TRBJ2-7,TGTGCCAGCCTTTTGGACGGAGCCTACGAGCAGTACTTC,CASLLDGAYEQYF
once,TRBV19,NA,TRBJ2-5,TGTGCCAGTACCTCCCCAGGGGCCGATCAAGAGACCCAGTACTTC,CASTSPGADQETQYF
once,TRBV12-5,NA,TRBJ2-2,TGTGCTAGTGGTTCTCTCGCCGGGGAGCTGTTTTTT,CASGSLAGELFF
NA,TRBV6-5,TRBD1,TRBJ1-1,TGTGCCAGCAGTTACGGACAGGGGGCTGAAGCTTTCTTT,CASSYGQGAEAFF